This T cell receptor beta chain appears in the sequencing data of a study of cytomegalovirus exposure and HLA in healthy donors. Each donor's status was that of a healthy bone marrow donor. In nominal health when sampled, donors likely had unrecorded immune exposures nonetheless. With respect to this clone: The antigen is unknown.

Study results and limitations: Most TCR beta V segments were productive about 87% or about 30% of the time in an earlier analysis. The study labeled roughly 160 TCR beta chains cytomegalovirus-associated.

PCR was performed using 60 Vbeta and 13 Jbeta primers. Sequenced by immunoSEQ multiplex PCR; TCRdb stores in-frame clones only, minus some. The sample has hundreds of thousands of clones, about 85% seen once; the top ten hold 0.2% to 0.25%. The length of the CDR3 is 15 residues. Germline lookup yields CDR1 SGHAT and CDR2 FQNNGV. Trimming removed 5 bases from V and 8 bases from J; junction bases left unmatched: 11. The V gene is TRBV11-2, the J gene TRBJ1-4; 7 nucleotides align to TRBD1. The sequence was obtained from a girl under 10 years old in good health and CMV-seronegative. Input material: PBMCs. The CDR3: CASSLRDRQKEKLFF. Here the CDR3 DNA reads TGTGCCAGCAGCCTCCGGGACAGACAAAAGGAAAAACTGTTTTTT.